This T cell receptor beta chain was identified during a study of blood T cell repertoires in COVID-19. Turning to the study itself: Both acute and convalescent COVID-19 samples were obtained from the United States, Italy and Spain.

Authors' methods: Amplification from reference gene primers served as the basis for estimated nucleated cell counts. Repertoires were generated with immunoSEQ multiplex PCR, while TCRdb's copy carries only in-frame clones and drops some. The V and J calls and clone size were taken over from that table, and D and trimming were inferred from the DNA. Among roughly 140,000 clones listed, around 80% were seen once. Germline CDR1 is SGHDT and CDR2 is YYEEEE. There are 14 residues in the CDR3. The V end lost 2 bases, the J end lost 8 bases, and 16 bases lay between the germline ends. The sequence was obtained from a human donor in a cohort sampled during active COVID-19. Input material: peripheral blood. The rearrangement joins TRBV5-6 to TRBJ1-2; D may be TRBD1 (5 bases). The CDR3 region has the DNA TGTGCCAGCAGCTTAATTGGCAGGGCTCAAGGCTACACCTTC. Translation: CASSLIGRAQGYTF.